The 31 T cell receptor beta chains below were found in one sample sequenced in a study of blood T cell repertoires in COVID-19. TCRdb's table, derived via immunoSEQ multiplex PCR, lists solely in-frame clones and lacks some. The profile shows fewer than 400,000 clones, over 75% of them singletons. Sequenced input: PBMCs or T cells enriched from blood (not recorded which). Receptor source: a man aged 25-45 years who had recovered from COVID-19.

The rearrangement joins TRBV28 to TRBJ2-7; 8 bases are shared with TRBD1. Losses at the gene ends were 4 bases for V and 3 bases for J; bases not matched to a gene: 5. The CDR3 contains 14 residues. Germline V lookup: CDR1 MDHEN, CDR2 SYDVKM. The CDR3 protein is CASSSLGQGYEQYF. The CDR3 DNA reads TGTGCCAGCAGTTCCCTTGGACAGGGCTACGAGCAGTACTTC.

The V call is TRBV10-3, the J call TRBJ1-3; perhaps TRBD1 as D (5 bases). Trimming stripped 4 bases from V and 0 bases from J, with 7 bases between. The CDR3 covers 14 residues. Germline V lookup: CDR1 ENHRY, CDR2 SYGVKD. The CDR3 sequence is CAISGTNSGNTIYF. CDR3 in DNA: TGTGCCATCAGTGGGACAAACTCTGGAAACACCATATATTTT.

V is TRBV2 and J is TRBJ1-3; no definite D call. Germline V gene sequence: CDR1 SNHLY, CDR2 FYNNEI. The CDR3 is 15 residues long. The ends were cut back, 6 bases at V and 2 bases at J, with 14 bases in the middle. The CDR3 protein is CASRDEGGPGNTIYF. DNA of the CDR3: TGTGCCAGCAGGGACGAGGGAGGCCCTGGAAACACCATATATTTT. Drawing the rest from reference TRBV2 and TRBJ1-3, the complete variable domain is EPEVTQTPSHQVTQMGQEVILRCVPISNHLYFYWYRQILGQKVEFLVSFYNNEISEKSEIFDDQFSVERPDGSNFTLKIRSTKLEDSAMYFCASRDEGGPGNTIYFGEGSWLTVV.

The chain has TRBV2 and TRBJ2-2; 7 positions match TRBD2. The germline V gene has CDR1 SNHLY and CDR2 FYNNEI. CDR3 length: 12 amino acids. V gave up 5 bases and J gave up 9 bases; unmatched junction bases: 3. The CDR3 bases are TGTGCCAGCAGTATAGCGGGTAGGGAGCTGTTTTTT. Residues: CASSIAGRELFF.

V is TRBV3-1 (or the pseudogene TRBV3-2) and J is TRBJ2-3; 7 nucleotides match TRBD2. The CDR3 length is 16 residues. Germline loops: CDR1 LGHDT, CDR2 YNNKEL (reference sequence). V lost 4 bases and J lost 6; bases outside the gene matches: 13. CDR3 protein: CASSLRGAGSRDTQYF. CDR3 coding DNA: TGTGCCAGCAGCCTCCGGGGAGCGGGGAGTCGGGATACGCAGTATTTT.

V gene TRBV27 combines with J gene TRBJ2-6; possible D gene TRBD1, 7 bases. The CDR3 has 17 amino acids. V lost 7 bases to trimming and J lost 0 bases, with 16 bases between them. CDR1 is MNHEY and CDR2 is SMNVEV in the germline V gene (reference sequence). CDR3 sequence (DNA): TGTGCCAGCACCCTTAGGCGGGACAGCTCTGGGGCCAACGTCCTGACTTTC. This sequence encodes CASTLRRDSSGANVLTF.

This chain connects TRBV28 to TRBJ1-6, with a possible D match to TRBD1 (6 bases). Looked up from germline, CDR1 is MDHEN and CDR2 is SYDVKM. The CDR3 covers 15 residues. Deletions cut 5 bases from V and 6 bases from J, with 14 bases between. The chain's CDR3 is CASSPPGQSNSPLHF. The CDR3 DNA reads TGTGCCAGCAGTCCCCCTGGACAGAGTAATTCACCCCTCCACTTT.

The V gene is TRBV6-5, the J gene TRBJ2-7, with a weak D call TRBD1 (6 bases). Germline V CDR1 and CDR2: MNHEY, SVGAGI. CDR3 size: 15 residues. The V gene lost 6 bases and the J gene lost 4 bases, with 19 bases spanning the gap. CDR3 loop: CASRRFRGTAYEQYF. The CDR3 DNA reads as TGTGCCAGCAGACGATTCAGGGGAACAGCGTACGAGCAGTACTTC.

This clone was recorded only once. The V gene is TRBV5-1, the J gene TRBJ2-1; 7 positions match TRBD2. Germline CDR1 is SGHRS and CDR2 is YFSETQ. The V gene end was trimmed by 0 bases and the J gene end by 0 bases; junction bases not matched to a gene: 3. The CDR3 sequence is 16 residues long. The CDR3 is CASSLAGRSSYNEQFF. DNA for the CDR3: TGCGCCAGCAGCTTGGCCGGGAGGAGCTCCTACAATGAGCAGTTCTTC.

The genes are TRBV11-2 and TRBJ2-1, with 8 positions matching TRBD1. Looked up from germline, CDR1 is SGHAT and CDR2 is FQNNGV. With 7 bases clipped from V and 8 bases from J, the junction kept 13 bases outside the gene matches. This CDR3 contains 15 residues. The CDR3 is CASTPRTGMFDEQFF. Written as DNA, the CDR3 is TGTGCCAGCACTCCCCGGACAGGGATGTTTGATGAGCAGTTCTTC. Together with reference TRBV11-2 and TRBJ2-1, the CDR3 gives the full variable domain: EAGVAQSPRYKIIEKRQSVAFWCNPISGHATLYWYQQILGQGPKLLIQFQNNGVVDDSQLPKDRFSAERLKGVDSTLKIQPAKLEDSAVYLCASTPRTGMFDEQFFGPGTRLTVL.

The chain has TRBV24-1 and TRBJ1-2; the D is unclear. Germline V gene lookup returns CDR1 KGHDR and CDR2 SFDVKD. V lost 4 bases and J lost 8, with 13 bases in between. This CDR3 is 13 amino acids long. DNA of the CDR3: TGTGCCACCAGTGACTGGACGCCGGGAGGCTACACCTTC. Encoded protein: CATSDWTPGGYTF.

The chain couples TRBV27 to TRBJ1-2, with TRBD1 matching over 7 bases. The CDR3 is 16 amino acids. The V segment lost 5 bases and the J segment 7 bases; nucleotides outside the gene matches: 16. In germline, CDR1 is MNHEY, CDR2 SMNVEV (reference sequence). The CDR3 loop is CASSHYGTESLGGYTF. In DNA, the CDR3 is TGTGCCAGCAGTCACTACGGGACAGAAAGTCTAGGTGGCTACACCTTC.

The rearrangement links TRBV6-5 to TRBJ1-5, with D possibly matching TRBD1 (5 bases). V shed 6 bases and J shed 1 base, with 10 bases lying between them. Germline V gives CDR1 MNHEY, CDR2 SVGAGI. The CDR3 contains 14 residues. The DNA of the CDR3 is TGTGCCAGCAGAGACAGACAGAGCAATCAGCCCCAGCATTTT. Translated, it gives CASRDRQSNQPQHF.

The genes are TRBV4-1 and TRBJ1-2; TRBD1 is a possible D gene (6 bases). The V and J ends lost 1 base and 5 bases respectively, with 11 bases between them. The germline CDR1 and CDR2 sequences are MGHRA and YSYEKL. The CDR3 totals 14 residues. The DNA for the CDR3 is TGCGCCAGCAGCCAAGCAGGGGTCGTTTATGGCTACACCTTC. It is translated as CASSQAGVVYGYTF.

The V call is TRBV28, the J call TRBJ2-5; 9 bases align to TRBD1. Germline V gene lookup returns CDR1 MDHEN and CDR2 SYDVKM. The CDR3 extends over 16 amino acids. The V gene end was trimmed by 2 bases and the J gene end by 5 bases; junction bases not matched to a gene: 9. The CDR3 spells CASSLGRGTGTETQYF. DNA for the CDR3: TGTGCCAGCAGTTTAGGTAGGGGGACAGGGACGGAGACCCAGTACTTC.

CDR3 residues: CASSLGTGSGAKNIQYF. DNA of the CDR3: TGCGCCAGCAGCTTGGGGACAGGGTCGGGGGCCAAAAACATTCAGTACTTC. V is TRBV5-1 and J is TRBJ2-4, with TRBD1 matching 8 bases. Germline V lookup: CDR1 SGHRS, CDR2 YFSETQ. This CDR3 has 17 residues. Trimming took 0 bases from V and 1 from J; bases not matched to a gene: 6.

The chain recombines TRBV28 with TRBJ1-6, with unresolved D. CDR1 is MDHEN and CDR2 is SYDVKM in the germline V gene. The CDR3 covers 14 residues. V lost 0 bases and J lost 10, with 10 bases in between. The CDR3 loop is CASSLWGLQSPLHF. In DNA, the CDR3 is TGTGCCAGCAGTTTATGGGGCCTCCAATCACCCCTCCACTTT.

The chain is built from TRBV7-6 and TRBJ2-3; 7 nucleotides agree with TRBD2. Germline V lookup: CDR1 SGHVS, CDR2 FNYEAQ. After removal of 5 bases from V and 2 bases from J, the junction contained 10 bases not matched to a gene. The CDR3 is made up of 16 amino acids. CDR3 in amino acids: CASSPGSGDPTDTQYF. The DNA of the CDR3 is TGTGCCAGCAGCCCAGGGAGCGGGGACCCCACAGATACGCAGTATTTT. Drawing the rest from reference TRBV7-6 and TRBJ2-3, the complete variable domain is GAGVSQSPRYKVTKRGQDVALRCDPISGHVSLYWYRQALGQGPEFLTYFNYEAQQDKSGLPNDRFSAERPEGSISTLTIQRTEQRDSAMYRCASSPGSGDPTDTQYFGPGTRLTVL.

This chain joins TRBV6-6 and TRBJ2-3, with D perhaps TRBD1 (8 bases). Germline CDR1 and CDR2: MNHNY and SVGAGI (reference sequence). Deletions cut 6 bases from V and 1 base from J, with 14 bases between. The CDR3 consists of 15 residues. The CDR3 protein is CASRRTGGGTDTQYF. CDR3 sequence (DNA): TGTGCCAGCAGACGTACAGGGGGGGGCACAGATACGCAGTATTTT.

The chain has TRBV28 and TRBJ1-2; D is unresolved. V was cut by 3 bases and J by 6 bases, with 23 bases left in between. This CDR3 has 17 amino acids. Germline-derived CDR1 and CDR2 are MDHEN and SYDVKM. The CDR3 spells CASSFFEGYKRADGYTF. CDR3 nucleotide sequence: TGTGCCAGCAGTTTCTTTGAGGGATATAAACGGGCTGATGGCTACACCTTC.

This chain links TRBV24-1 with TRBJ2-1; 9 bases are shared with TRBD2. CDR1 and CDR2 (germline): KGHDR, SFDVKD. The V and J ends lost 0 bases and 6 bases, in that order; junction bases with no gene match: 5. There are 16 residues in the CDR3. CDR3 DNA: TGTGCCACCAGTGATTTGACGAGCGGGGGGTCCAATGAGCAGTTCTTC. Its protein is CATSDLTSGGSNEQFF.

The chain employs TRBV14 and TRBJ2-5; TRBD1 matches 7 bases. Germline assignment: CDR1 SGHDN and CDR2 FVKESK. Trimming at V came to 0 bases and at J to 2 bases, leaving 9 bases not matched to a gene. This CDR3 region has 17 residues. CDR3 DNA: TGTGCCAGCAGCCAAGATGGGATAGGGGGCAAACAAGAGACCCAGTACTTC. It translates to CASSQDGIGGKQETQYF. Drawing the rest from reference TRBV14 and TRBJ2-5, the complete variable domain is EAGVTQFPSHSVIEKGQTVTLRCDPISGHDNLYWYRRVMGKEIKFLLHFVKESKQDESGMPNNRFLAERTGGTYSTLKVQPAELEDSGVYFCASSQDGIGGKQETQYFGPGTRLLVL.

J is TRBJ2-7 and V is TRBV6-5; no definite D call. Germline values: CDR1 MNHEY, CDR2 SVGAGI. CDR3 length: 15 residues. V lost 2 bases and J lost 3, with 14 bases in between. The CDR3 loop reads CASSYDATNLYEQYF. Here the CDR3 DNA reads TGTGCCAGCAGTTACGACGCGACAAACCTCTACGAGCAGTACTTC.

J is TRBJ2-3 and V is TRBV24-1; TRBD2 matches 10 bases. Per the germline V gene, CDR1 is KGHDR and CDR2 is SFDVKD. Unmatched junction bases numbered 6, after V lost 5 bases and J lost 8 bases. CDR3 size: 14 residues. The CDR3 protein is CATSVSGGPGTQYF. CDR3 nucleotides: TGTGCCACCAGTGTTAGCGGGGGGCCGGGTACGCAGTATTTT.

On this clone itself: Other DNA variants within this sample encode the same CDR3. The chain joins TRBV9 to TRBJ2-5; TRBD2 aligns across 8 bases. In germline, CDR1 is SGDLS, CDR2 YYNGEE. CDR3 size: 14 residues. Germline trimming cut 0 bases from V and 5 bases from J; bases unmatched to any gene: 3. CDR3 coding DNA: TGTGCCAGCAGCGTAGCGGGGGGGGGTGAGACCCAGTACTTC. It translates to CASSVAGGGETQYF. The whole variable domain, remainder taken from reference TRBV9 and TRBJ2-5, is DSGVTQTPKHLITATGQRVTLRCSPRSGDLSVYWYQQSLDQGLQFLIQYYNGEERAKGNILERFSAQQFPDLHSELNLSSLELGDSALYFCASSVAGGGETQYFGPGTRLLVL.

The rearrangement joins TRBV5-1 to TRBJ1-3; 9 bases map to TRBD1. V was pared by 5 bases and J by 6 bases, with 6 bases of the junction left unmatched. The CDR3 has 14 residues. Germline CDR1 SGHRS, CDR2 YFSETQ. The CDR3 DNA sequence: TGCGCCAGCAGGGGACACAGGGGGCTAAACACCATATATTTT. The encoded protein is CASRGHRGLNTIYF.

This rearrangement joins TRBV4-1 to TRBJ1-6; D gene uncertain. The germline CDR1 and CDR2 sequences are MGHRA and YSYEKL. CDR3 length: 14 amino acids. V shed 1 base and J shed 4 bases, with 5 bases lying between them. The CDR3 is CASSQASYNSPLHF. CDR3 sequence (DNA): TGCGCCAGCAGCCAAGCCTCGTATAATTCACCCCTCCACTTT.

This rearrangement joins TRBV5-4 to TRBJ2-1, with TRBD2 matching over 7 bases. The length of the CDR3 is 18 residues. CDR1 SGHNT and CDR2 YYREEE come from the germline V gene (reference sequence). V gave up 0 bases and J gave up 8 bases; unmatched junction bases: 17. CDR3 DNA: TGTGCCAGCAGCTTGGGACCTGGCCTAGCCCACGCGGGGGATGAGCAGTTCTTC. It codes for CASSLGPGLAHAGDEQFF.

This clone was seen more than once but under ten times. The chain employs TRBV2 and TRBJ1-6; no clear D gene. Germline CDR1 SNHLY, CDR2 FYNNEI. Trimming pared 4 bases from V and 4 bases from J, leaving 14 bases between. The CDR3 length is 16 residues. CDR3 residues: CASSVQRAVYNSPLHF. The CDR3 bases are TGTGCCAGCAGTGTTCAGAGGGCAGTATATAATTCACCCCTCCACTTT.

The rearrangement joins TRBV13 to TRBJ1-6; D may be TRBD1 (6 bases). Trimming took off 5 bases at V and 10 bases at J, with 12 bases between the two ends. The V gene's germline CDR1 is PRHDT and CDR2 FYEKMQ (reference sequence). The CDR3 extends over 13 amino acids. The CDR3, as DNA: TGTGCCAGCAGCCACAGGGTCGGATCACCCCTCCACTTT. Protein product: CASSHRVGSPLHF. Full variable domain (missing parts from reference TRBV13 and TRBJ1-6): AAGVIQSPRHLIKEKRETATLKCYPIPRHDTVYWYQQGPGQDPQFLISFYEKMQSDKGSIPDRFSAQQFSDYHSELNMSSLELGDSALYFCASSHRVGSPLHFGNGTRLTVT.

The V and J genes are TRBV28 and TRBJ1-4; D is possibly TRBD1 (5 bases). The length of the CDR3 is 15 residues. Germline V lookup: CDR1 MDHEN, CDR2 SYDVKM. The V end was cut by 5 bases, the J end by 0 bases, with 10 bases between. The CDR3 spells CASSRLQATNEKLFF. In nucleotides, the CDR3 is TGTGCCAGCAGTCGTTTACAGGCAACTAATGAAAAACTGTTTTTT.